This TCR beta chain was captured by sequencing in a study of cytomegalovirus exposure and HLA in healthy donors. Primers included in the PCR were 60 Vbeta and 13 Jbeta primers. Profiling relied on immunoSEQ multiplex PCR, and the TCRdb table lists in-frame clones only, not all of them. The sample has about 200,000 clones, approximately 85% seen once; the top ten hold less than 2.5%. Points on this clone: Its antigen is as yet unknown.

Regarding the study as a whole: It was reportedly the case that the classifier diagnosed cytomegalovirus status with high specificity and sensitivity. Later on, an analysis showed TCR association rates differing by HLA locus, with DRB1 the most and HLA-C the fewest. Later analysis reportedly placed an Asian-associated ancestry cluster below the roughly 700-donor mean in N-insertions.

Germline loops: CDR1 SGHNT, CDR2 YYREEE (reference sequence). Trimming removed 0 bases at V and 7 bases at J, with 14 bases between. The CDR3 contains 15 residues. The V and J genes are TRBV5-4 and TRBJ2-1, with D maybe TRBD2 (5 bases). This clonotype was obtained from a woman aged 50 to 65 in good health and CMV-seronegative. Input material: PBMCs. CDR3 in DNA: TGTGCCAGCAGCTTGGGTCCAGGACTTGAAAATGAGCAGTTCTTC. Residues: CASSLGPGLENEQFF.